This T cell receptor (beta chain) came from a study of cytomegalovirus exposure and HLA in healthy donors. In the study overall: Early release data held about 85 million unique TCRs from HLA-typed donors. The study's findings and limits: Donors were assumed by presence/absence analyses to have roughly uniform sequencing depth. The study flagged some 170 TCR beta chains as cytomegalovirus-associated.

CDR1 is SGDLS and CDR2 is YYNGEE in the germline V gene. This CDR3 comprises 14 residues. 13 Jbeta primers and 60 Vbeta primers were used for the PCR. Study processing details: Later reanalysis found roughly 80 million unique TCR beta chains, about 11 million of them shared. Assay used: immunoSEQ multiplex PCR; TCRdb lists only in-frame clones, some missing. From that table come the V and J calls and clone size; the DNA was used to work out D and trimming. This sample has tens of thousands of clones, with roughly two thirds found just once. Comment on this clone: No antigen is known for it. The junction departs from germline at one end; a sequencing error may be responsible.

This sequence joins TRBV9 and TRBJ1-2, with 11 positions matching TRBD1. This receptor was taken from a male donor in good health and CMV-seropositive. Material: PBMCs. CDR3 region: CASSVRDRGSRSAF. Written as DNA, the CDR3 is TGTGCCAGCAGCGTACGGGACAGGGGGTCCCGTAGCGCCTTC. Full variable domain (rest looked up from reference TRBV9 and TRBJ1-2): DSGVTQTPKHLITATGQRVTLRCSPRSGDLSVYWYQQSLDQGLQFLIQYYNGEERAKGNILERFSAQQFPDLHSELNLSSLELGDSALYFCASSVRDRGSRSAFGSGTRLTVV.